The next 7 T cell receptor beta chains were all read from a single sample in a study of CD4 T cells in relation to SARS-CoV-2 and coronaviruses. Sequencing was performed with immunoSEQ multiplex PCR; in TCRdb, only in-frame clones are kept and a portion is missing. The sample includes 58,000 or so clones, 90% to 95% seen only once; the top ten take around 0.4%. Sequencing was carried out using naive CD4+ T cells from PBMCs. The subset was: naive CD4+ T cells isolated by negative enrichment. The receptors were gathered from an adult with COVID-19.

The chain is built from TRBV13 and TRBJ1-2; a weak D match, TRBD1 (5 bases). The CDR3 sequence is 14 residues long. Germline V gives CDR1 PRHDT, CDR2 FYEKMQ (reference sequence). With 5 bases removed from V and 3 bases from J, the gap between germline ends came to 13 bases. The CDR3 DNA follows: TGTGCCAGCAGCATCGCCTGGGGCGACTATGGCTACACCTTC. This translates into CASSIAWGDYGYTF. Complete variable domain (other parts from reference TRBV13 and TRBJ1-2): AAGVIQSPRHLIKEKRETATLKCYPIPRHDTVYWYQQGPGQDPQFLISFYEKMQSDKGSIPDRFSAQQFSDYHSELNMSSLELGDSALYFCASSIAWGDYGYTFGSGTRLTVV.

The rearrangement uses TRBV2 and TRBJ2-6, with D unclear. The V gene's germline CDR1 is SNHLY and CDR2 FYNNEI. With 5 bases removed from V and 0 bases from J, the gap between germline ends came to 17 bases. The CDR3 is made up of 18 amino acids. This CDR3 is CASSTLIQDYSGANVLTF. The CDR3 DNA follows: TGTGCCAGCAGTACTCTAATCCAGGATTACTCTGGGGCCAACGTCCTGACTTTC.

This chain joins TRBV6-5 and TRBJ2-7; D possibly matches TRBD1 or TRBD2 (5 bases each). CDR1 and CDR2 from the germline V gene are MNHEY and SVGAGI. Trimming pared 4 bases from V and 3 bases from J, leaving 16 bases between. The CDR3 has 15 amino acids. The CDR3 protein is CASSSRDGGYYEQYF. Written as DNA, the CDR3 is TGTGCCAGCAGTTCTCGGGACGGAGGATACTACGAGCAGTACTTC.

This chain links TRBV11-3 with TRBJ2-3, with TRBD1 as a possible D gene (5 bases). The CDR3 is made up of 15 amino acids. V was shortened by 5 bases and J by 4 bases, with 16 bases between the two germline ends. Per germline, CDR1 SGHNT and CDR2 YENEEA. Here the CDR3 DNA reads TGTGCCAGCAGCGACGGACAACCGGGCGCAGATACGCAGTATTTT. Amino acid sequence: CASSDGQPGADTQYF.

The chain carries TRBV24-1 and TRBJ1-5; perhaps TRBD1 as D (5 bases). There are 12 residues in the CDR3. With 4 bases removed from V and 6 bases from J, the gap between germline ends came to 6 bases. Germline-derived CDR1 and CDR2 are KGHDR and SFDVKD. The CDR3, as DNA: TGTGCCACCAGTGAGGGGGGTCAGCCCCAGCATTTT. Translating it yields CATSEGGQPQHF.

The chain couples TRBV19 to TRBJ2-3; maybe TRBD1 (7 bases). V was cut by 10 bases and J by 4 bases, with 12 bases left in between. Germline CDR1 and CDR2: LNHDA and SQIVND (reference sequence). This CDR3 comprises 12 residues. CDR3 loop: CATRGDPDTQYF. The DNA for the CDR3 is TGTGCCACCAGGGGGGATCCAGATACGCAGTATTTT.

The chain employs TRBV27 and TRBJ2-7; possibly TRBD1 for D (6 bases). The length of the CDR3 is 15 residues. Trimming removed 8 bases at V and 7 bases at J, with 24 bases between. CDR1 and CDR2 (germline): MNHEY, SMNVEV (reference sequence). This CDR3 is CASSTGPHAQGEQYF. As DNA, the CDR3 is TGTGCCAGCTCGACAGGCCCCCACGCCCAGGGGGAGCAGTACTTC.